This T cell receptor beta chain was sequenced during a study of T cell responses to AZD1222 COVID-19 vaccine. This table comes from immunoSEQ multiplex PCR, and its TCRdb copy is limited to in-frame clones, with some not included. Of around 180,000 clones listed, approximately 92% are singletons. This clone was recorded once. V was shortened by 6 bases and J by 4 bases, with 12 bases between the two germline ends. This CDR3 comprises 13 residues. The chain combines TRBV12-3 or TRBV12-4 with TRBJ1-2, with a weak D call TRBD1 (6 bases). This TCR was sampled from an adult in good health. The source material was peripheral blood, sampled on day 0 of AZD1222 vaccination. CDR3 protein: CASSSNRAYGYTF. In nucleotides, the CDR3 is TGTGCCAGCAGCTCGAACAGGGCCTATGGCTACACCTTC.